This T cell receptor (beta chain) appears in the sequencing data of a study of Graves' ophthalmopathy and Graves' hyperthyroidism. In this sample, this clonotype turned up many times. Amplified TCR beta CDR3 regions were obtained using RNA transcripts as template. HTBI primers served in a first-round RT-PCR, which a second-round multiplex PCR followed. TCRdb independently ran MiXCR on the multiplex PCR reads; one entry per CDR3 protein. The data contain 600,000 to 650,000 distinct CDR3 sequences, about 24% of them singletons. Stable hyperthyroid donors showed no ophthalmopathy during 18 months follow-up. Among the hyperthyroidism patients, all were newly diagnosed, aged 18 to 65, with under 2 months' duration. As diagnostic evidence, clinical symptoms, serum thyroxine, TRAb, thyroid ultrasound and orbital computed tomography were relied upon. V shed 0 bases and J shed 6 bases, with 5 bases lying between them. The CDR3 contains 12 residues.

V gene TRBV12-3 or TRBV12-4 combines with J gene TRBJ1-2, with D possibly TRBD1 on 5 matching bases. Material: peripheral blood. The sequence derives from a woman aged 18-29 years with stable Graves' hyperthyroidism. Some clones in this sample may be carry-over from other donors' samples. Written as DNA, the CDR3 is TGTGCCAGCAGTTTAGCGGGGCATGGCTACACCTTC. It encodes CASSLAGHGYTF.